This T cell receptor beta chain is drawn from a study of lymphopenia after photon versus proton radiotherapy. Looked up from germline, CDR1 is LGHNA and CDR2 is YSLEER. This CDR3 has 15 residues. V was clipped by 0 bases and J by 4 bases; unmatched bases: 2. Libraries were prepared by immunoSEQ multiplex PCR; TCRdb keeps only in-frame clonotypes and omits some of them. The sample lists approximately 12,000 clones, around 89% seen once, with around 3.3% in the top ten. This clone was counted between two and nine times. The antigen is undetermined. Study-wide results and caveats: Oligoclonal CD8+ Temra expansion after nadir drove photon patients' diversity drop.

The receptor comes from a man in his fifties or sixties with pancreatic cancer. This rearrangement joins TRBV4-3 to TRBJ1-4, with 7 bases aligning to TRBD1. Sequenced here: peripheral blood, sampled from a patient treated with photon-based radiotherapy. CDR3: CASSQDSGGNEKLFF. CDR3 nucleotide sequence: TGCGCCAGCAGCCAAGATTCAGGGGGTAATGAAAAACTGTTTTTT.